Following are 28 T cell receptor beta chains from one sample sequenced in a study of cytomegalovirus exposure and HLA in healthy donors (dated by TCRdb to about 2017). Preparation of the library involved the immunoSEQ multiplex PCR assay. The multiplex PCR relied on a mix of 60 forward primers for TCR Vbeta segments and 13 reverse primers for TCR Jbeta segments. Held by TCRdb, this immuneACCESS table contains in-frame sequences only and omits some clones. Under half of the omission traces to an unresolved V gene where checked; the cause of the rest is unknown. For this sample the table gives some 150,000 clones, of which about 75% were detected only once. The ten largest clones represent 1.5% to 2% of the sample. Sequencing used PBMCs. The source is a woman aged 30 to 39 in good health and CMV-seronegative.

This chain connects TRBV18 to TRBJ1-1; D may be TRBD1 (6 bases). CDR3 length: 15 residues. V was trimmed by 0 bases and J by 7 bases, leaving 15 bases between them. Germline loops: CDR1 KGHSH, CDR2 LQKENI. The CDR3 reads CASSPPGVGGGEAFF. The CDR3 DNA sequence: TGTGCCAGCTCACCACCCGGGGTAGGGGGTGGTGAAGCTTTCTTT.

The chain couples TRBV29-1 to TRBJ2-3; 10 bases are shared with TRBD1. The CDR3 spans 14 residues. V gave up 4 bases and J gave up 4 bases; unmatched junction bases: 5. Germline CDR1 is SQVTM and CDR2 is ANQGSEA. Here the CDR3 reads CSVVGTGAADTQYF. CDR3 in DNA: TGCAGCGTTGTAGGGACAGGGGCGGCAGATACGCAGTATTTT.

The chain uses TRBV7-6 and TRBJ1-1; D ambiguous. The CDR3 extends over 14 amino acids. V lost 5 bases and J 0 bases, leaving 10 bases between the germline ends. Germline assignment: CDR1 SGHVS and CDR2 FNYEAQ. The CDR3: CASSPWELNTEAFF. CDR3 nucleotides: TGTGCCAGCAGCCCATGGGAGTTGAACACTGAAGCTTTCTTT.

The chain uses TRBV30 and TRBJ1-4; 8 bases align to TRBD1. This CDR3 region has 17 residues. Germline V gene data show CDR1 as GTSNPN and CDR2 as SVGIG (reference sequence). Losses at the gene ends were 1 base for V and 3 bases for J; bases not matched to a gene: 10. CDR3 sequence (DNA): TGTGCCTGGAGTGCTCTGGACAGGGTAAATCCTAATGAAAAACTGTTTTTT. Its protein product is CAWSALDRVNPNEKLFF.

The chain recombines TRBV2 with TRBJ1-2; the D gene is possibly TRBD1 (5 bases). The CDR3 is made up of 13 amino acids. V dropped 6 bases and J dropped 2 bases, with 10 bases sitting between them. Germline CDR1 and CDR2: SNHLY and FYNNEI. The CDR3 nucleotides are TGTGCCAGCAGAGATAGGGGAAACTATGGCTACACCTTC. Translated: CASRDRGNYGYTF.

The chain joins TRBV28 to TRBJ1-2, with 8 positions matching TRBD1. The CDR3 is 14 amino acids. CDR1 is MDHEN, CDR2 SYDVKM, per germline. V lost 0 bases to trimming and J lost 6 bases; unmatched junction nucleotides: 3. Written as DNA, the CDR3 is TGTGCCAGCAGTTTATGGAGGACAGGGAATGGCTACACCTTC. It specifies CASSLWRTGNGYTF.

The chain employs TRBV11-2 and TRBJ2-1; the match to TRBD2 covers 9 bases. With V trimmed by 0 bases and J by 0 bases, 9 bases remained unmatched. This CDR3 contains 19 residues. CDR1 is SGHAT and CDR2 is FQNNGV in the germline V gene. For the CDR3, the DNA is TGTGCCAGCAGCTTAGAGGTTAGCGGGGGATATAGCTCCTACAATGAGCAGTTCTTC. Translating it yields CASSLEVSGGYSSYNEQFF.

The V call is TRBV5-5, the J call TRBJ2-5, with D possibly matching TRBD2 (5 bases). The ends were cut back, 8 bases at V and 5 bases at J, with 10 bases in the middle. The CDR3 is 11 residues long. Germline V CDR1 and CDR2: SGHKS, YYEKEE (reference sequence). The CDR3 region has the DNA TGTGCCAGTACGACGGGGGAGACCCAGTACTTC. Encoded protein: CASTTGETQYF.

CDR3 bases: TGTGCCAGCAGCCGGGACACTCACACAGATACGCAGTATTTT. Its translation: CASSRDTHTDTQYF. The chain is built from TRBV5-4 and TRBJ2-3, with D maybe TRBD1 (6 bases). In germline, CDR1 is SGHNT, CDR2 YYREEE (reference sequence). The CDR3 runs to 14 residues. Trimming pared 4 bases from V and 2 bases from J, leaving 11 bases between.

The chain has TRBV6-1 and TRBJ2-7, with a weak D call TRBD2 (6 bases). Germline assignment: CDR1 MNHNS and CDR2 SASEGT. V gave up 11 bases and J gave up 2 bases, with 10 bases separating them. The length of the CDR3 is 11 residues. CDR3 nucleotide sequence: TGTGCCTGGAGGGGTGCCTACGAGCAGTACTTC. Its translation is CAWRGAYEQYF.

The table lists this clone with a few counts. The rearrangement joins TRBV25-1 to TRBJ1-3; tentative D call: TRBD1 (5 bases). Deletions cut 2 bases from V and 9 bases from J, with 8 bases between. CDR1 is MGHDK, CDR2 SYGVNS, per germline. The CDR3 sequence is 12 residues long. This CDR3 is CASSEQGFTIYF. The CDR3 region has the DNA TGTGCCAGCAGTGAACAGGGATTCACCATATATTTT.

This chain joins TRBV7-9 and TRBJ1-6; 8 bases fit TRBD1. In germline, CDR1 is SEHNR, CDR2 FQNEAQ (reference sequence). Trimming cost V 7 bases and J 7 bases; bases outside gene matches: 9. The CDR3 is 15 residues long. The CDR3 DNA reads TGTGCCAGCACCGGACACGGGACAGGCAATTCACCCCTCCACTTT. Translated: CASTGHGTGNSPLHF.

CDR3 sequence (DNA): TGTGCCAGCAGTTGGGGGACAGGCCGGGGGGAGACCCAGTACTTC. Its protein is CASSWGTGRGETQYF. The chain couples TRBV6-5 to TRBJ2-5; TRBD1 agrees at 8 bases. The germline CDR1 and CDR2 sequences are MNHEY and SVGAGI. V gave up 4 bases and J gave up 5 bases; unmatched junction bases: 9. The length of the CDR3 is 15 residues.

The rearrangement joins TRBV2 to TRBJ2-5, with 11 bases matching TRBD2. Germline CDR1 and CDR2: SNHLY and FYNNEI. The CDR3 is 16 amino acids. With V trimmed by 3 bases and J by 4 bases, 7 bases remained unmatched. Here the CDR3 DNA reads TGTGCCAGCAGTGAGCCCCTAGCGGGGGGCGGAGAGACCCAGTACTTC. This gives the protein CASSEPLAGGGETQYF. Full variable domain (missing parts from reference TRBV2 and TRBJ2-5): EPEVTQTPSHQVTQMGQEVILRCVPISNHLYFYWYRQILGQKVEFLVSFYNNEISEKSEIFDDQFSVERPDGSNFTLKIRSTKLEDSAMYFCASSEPLAGGGETQYFGPGTRLLVL.

The J gene is TRBJ1-3, the V gene TRBV5-8; D possibly corresponds to TRBD1 (5 bases). Trimming left V 4 bases short and J 4 bases short, with 12 bases between. CDR1 SGHTS and CDR2 YDEGEE come from the germline V gene. This CDR3 is 14 amino acids long. CDR3 amino acids: CASSPTGLGNTIYF. The CDR3 nucleotides read TGTGCCAGCAGCCCGACGGGACTCGGAAACACCATATATTTT.

The V gene is TRBV7-2, the J gene TRBJ1-5, with 12 bases lining up with TRBD1. The CDR3 consists of 15 residues. Looked up from germline, CDR1 is SGHTA and CDR2 is FQGNSA. Trimming took 5 bases from V and 10 from J; bases not matched to a gene: 9. The CDR3, as DNA: TGTGCCAGCAGCGTCGACGGGACAGGGGGCGACCCCCAGCATTTT. Its translation is CASSVDGTGGDPQHF.

This chain links TRBV9 with TRBJ2-3; unclear D gene. Germline assignment: CDR1 SGDLS and CDR2 YYNGEE. The CDR3 is 13 amino acids. Trimming pared 5 bases from V and 2 bases from J, leaving 9 bases between. The CDR3 spells CASSERFTDTQYF. The CDR3 nucleotides are TGTGCCAGCAGTGAGCGTTTCACAGATACGCAGTATTTT.

V is TRBV6-5 and J is TRBJ2-7; tentative D call: TRBD1 (6 bases). CDR3 length: 13 amino acids. Germline V gene lookup returns CDR1 MNHEY and CDR2 SVGAGI. The V end lost 6 bases, the J end lost 10 bases, and 19 bases lay between the germline ends. The CDR3 region has the DNA TGTGCCAGCAGAAGGACAGCCTTTGCCGAACAGTACGTC. It codes for CASRRTAFAEQYV.

The rearrangement joins TRBV7-9 to TRBJ1-6, with D perhaps TRBD1 (6 bases). The CDR3 loop spans 15 amino acids. Trimming left V 5 bases short and J 6 bases short, with 14 bases between. CDR1 SEHNR and CDR2 FQNEAQ come from the germline V gene (reference sequence). This CDR3 reads CASSPPGQINSPLHF. In nucleotides, the CDR3 is TGTGCCAGCAGCCCCCCGGGACAAATTAATTCACCCCTCCACTTT.

V is TRBV11-2 and J is TRBJ2-7; TRBD2 matches at 12 bases. Germline V lookup: CDR1 SGHAT, CDR2 FQNNGV. The CDR3 spans 15 residues. The J segment lost 5 bases and the V segment lost 4 bases, leaving 6 bases of the junction unmatched. The CDR3 region is CASSSTSGRPHEQYF. CDR3 DNA: TGTGCCAGCAGCTCCACTAGCGGGAGGCCGCACGAGCAGTACTTC.

For this clone: Because the CDR3 is missing its conserved closing phenylalanine or tryptophan, this is likely a read error. V and J are TRBV6-1 and TRBJ2-3; 9 bases match TRBD1. From germline, CDR1 is MNHNS and CDR2 SASEGT. V dropped 4 bases and J dropped 1; count of bases not matched to a gene: 3. The CDR3 totals 15 residues. CDR3 residues: CASSGRTGGTDTQYL. Written as DNA, the CDR3 is TGTGCCAGCAGTGGTCGGACAGGGGGCACAGATACGCAGTATCTT.

The chain has TRBV6-6 and TRBJ2-7; the D is unclear. The CDR3 sequence is 14 residues long. The V gene lost 2 bases and the J gene lost 3 bases, with 11 bases spanning the gap. CDR1 is MNHNY and CDR2 is SVGAGI in the germline V gene (reference sequence). CDR3 residues: CASSYHEASYEQYF. As DNA, the CDR3 is TGTGCCAGCAGTTACCACGAGGCGAGCTACGAGCAGTACTTC.

This clone was picked up a small number of times. The rearrangement joins TRBV5-3 to TRBJ2-3; no firm D call. TRBV5-3 is noted as an ORF with a role that remains uncertain. Trimming took 6 bases from V and 6 from J, leaving 11 bases between them. The CDR3 contains 12 residues. In DNA, the CDR3 is TGTGCCAGAAAGCCCCCCGTGGATACGCAGTATTTT. It yields the protein CARKPPVDTQYF.

As concerns this clone: Sequence at one end of the junction differs from germline and may be a read error. The chain joins TRBV7-7 to TRBJ2-1; possible D gene TRBD2, 5 bases. Germline lookup yields CDR1 SSHAT and CDR2 FNYEAQ (reference sequence). This CDR3 has 17 residues. The CDR3 loop reads CASSPRAGGPAYNEQFF. The CDR3 DNA is TGTGCTAGCAGCCCGCGTGCCGGAGGTCCGGCCTACAATGAGCAGTTCTTC.

V is TRBV7-2 and J is TRBJ2-5; 13 bases fit TRBD2. The CDR3 contains 17 residues. Germline V gene sequence: CDR1 SGHTA, CDR2 FQGNSA. The V and J ends lost 5 bases and 5 bases, in that order; junction bases with no gene match: 11. The CDR3 DNA sequence: TGTGCCAGCAGCACCCGGACTAGCGGGAGCGGCGGGGAGACCCAGTACTTC. Residues: CASSTRTSGSGGETQYF.

The genes are TRBV6-5 and TRBJ2-1; 10 positions agree with TRBD2. This CDR3 is built from 14 residues. The germline V gene has CDR1 MNHEY and CDR2 SVGAGI. Trimming removed 5 bases from V and 3 bases from J; junction bases left unmatched: 1. This chain's CDR3 is CASSTSGDYNEQFF. The CDR3, as DNA: TGTGCCAGCAGTACTAGCGGGGACTACAATGAGCAGTTCTTC.

This clone showed up just once. The chain uses TRBV5-1 and TRBJ2-5, with D perhaps matching TRBD2 (7 bases). Germline CDR1 and CDR2: SGHRS and YFSETQ. V lost 2 bases to trimming and J lost 5 bases, with 19 bases between them. CDR3 length equals 16 residues. CDR3 sequence reads: CASSFLESGGLETQYF. The CDR3 DNA reads as TGCGCCAGCAGCTTCCTTGAGTCGGGGGGCCTTGAGACCCAGTACTTC. Full variable domain (remainder filled in from reference TRBV5-1 and TRBJ2-5): KAGVTQTPRYLIKTRGQQVTLSCSPISGHRSVSWYQQTPGQGLQFLFEYFSETQRNKGNFPGRFSGRQFSNSRSEMNVSTLELGDSALYLCASSFLESGGLETQYFGPGTRLLVL.

This clone was found a few times. J is TRBJ2-4 and V is TRBV28, with D possibly TRBD1 on 6 matching bases. The CDR3 runs to 16 residues. V gave up 4 bases and J gave up 0 bases, with 13 bases separating them. The germline gives CDR1 MDHEN, CDR2 SYDVKM. The CDR3 DNA reads as TGTGCCAGCAGTTCTGGAGGACAGATAGCCAAAAACATTCAGTACTTC. The encoded protein is CASSSGGQIAKNIQYF.